This T cell receptor (beta chain) came from a study of metastatic and nonmetastatic thyroid tumors. Study details: For malignant and benign thyroid patients, tumor or nodule tissue and blood were the sources whose repertoires were compared.

With 7 bases clipped from V and 9 bases from J, the junction kept 9 bases outside the gene matches. The germline V gene encodes CDR1 MNHEY and CDR2 SMNVEV (reference sequence). The CDR3 covers 13 residues. TCRdb reassembled clones from the PCR reads with MiXCR. The data contain approximately 35,000 clones, 33% of them singletons. Thyroid surgery was performed in patients who had received no treatment beforehand. V and J are TRBV27 and TRBJ2-1; 7 bases fit TRBD2. This clonotype was obtained from a female donor with papillary thyroid cancer or a benign thyroid nodule (not recorded which). Some clones in this sample may be carry-over from other donors' samples. Input material: tumor tissue. This chain's CDR3 is CASTSNGRGEQFF. CDR3 DNA: TGTGCCAGCACTTCAAATGGGAGGGGTGAGCAGTTCTTC.